Presented here are 10 T cell receptor beta chains from one specimen sequenced in a study of T cells in localized non-small cell lung cancer. Sequencing used immunoSEQ multiplex PCR; TCRdb keeps in-frame clones, though not all of them. The sample includes around 15,000 clones, about 85% of them seen just once. The sample in question was peripheral blood, obtained before any cancer treatment. These receptors were taken from a female donor of 60 years or more with stage I squamous cell lung carcinoma.

The chain is built from TRBV19 and TRBJ2-1; D not resolved. This CDR3 has 14 residues. The ends were cut back, 1 base at V and 7 bases at J, with 11 bases in the middle. Germline loops: CDR1 LNHDA, CDR2 SQIVND (reference sequence). The CDR3 DNA is TGTGCCAGTAGTATAGCAGGAAACCTAAATGAGCAGTTCTTC. It encodes CASSIAGNLNEQFF.

The V and J genes are TRBV5-1 and TRBJ2-5; TRBD1 agrees at 8 bases. This CDR3 has 14 residues. Germline CDR1 is SGHRS and CDR2 is YFSETQ. J was trimmed by 3 bases and V by 4 bases; bases with no gene match: 5. CDR3 nucleotide sequence: TGCGCCAGCAGCACCCCGGGACAGGAAGAGACCCAGTACTTC. It is translated as CASSTPGQEETQYF.

A few counts support this clone. This chain uses TRBV5-1 with TRBJ1-4; D unclear. The CDR3 runs to 16 residues. Germline loops: CDR1 SGHRS, CDR2 YFSETQ. The germline V and J ends were trimmed by 0 bases and 0 bases, with 9 bases remaining between them. CDR3 sequence reads: CASSLALWATNEKLFF. The CDR3 DNA is TGCGCCAGCAGCTTGGCCTTGTGGGCAACTAATGAAAAACTGTTTTTT.

The chain has TRBV7-2 and TRBJ2-5; 9 nucleotides agree with TRBD1. V gave up 3 bases and J gave up 11 bases; unmatched junction bases: 7. The CDR3 has 13 residues. CDR1 is SGHTA, CDR2 FQGNSA, per germline. In DNA, the CDR3 is TGTGCCAGCAGCTTTTACAGGGGGCAGGATCAGTACTTC. Translation gives CASSFYRGQDQYF.

This chain joins TRBV7-9 and TRBJ1-5, with D perhaps matching TRBD1 (5 bases). V was shortened by 5 bases and J by 5 bases, with 13 bases between the two germline ends. There are 14 residues in the CDR3. Germline V gene data show CDR1 as SEHNR and CDR2 as FQNEAQ (reference sequence). DNA of the CDR3: TGTGCCAGCAGCGACCTGGGGGGATATCAGCCCCAGCATTTT. Translating it yields CASSDLGGYQPQHF.

The rearrangement links TRBV6-1 to TRBJ2-1, with D unresolved. Germline-derived CDR1 and CDR2 are MNHNS and SASEGT. Trimming cost V 2 bases and J 2 bases, with 13 bases left between them. The CDR3 sequence is 16 residues long. The CDR3 region is CASSEREGYAYNEQFF. Here the CDR3 DNA reads TGTGCCAGCAGTGAACGCGAAGGGTATGCCTACAATGAGCAGTTCTTC.

The chain is built from TRBV6-1 and TRBJ2-2, with D possibly TRBD1 on 6 matching bases. Germline V CDR1 and CDR2: MNHNS, SASEGT. With 6 bases removed from V and 6 bases from J, the gap between germline ends came to 11 bases. The length of the CDR3 is 13 residues. The CDR3 sequence is CASSWTVAGELFF. The CDR3 DNA reads TGTGCCAGCAGCTGGACAGTAGCCGGGGAGCTGTTTTTT.

The chain joins TRBV15 to TRBJ1-1; D unclear. V dropped 1 base and J dropped 0 bases, with 21 bases sitting between them. From germline, CDR1 is LNHNV and CDR2 YYDKDF (reference sequence). The CDR3 is 19 residues long. In DNA, the CDR3 is TGTGCCACCAGCAGAGCCCCGTCTCTTGGGTCCGCGATGAACACTGAAGCTTTCTTT. Its translation is CATSRAPSLGSAMNTEAFF. Complete variable domain (other parts from reference TRBV15 and TRBJ1-1): DAMVIQNPRYQVTQFGKPVTLSCSQTLNHNVMYWYQQKSSQAPKLLFHYYDKDFNNEADTPDNFQSRRPNTSFCFLDIRSPGLGDTAMYLCATSRAPSLGSAMNTEAFFGQGTRLTVV.

In its sample, this clone was seen a few times. This chain uses TRBV27 with TRBJ2-7, with D possibly being TRBD1 or TRBD2 (5 bases each). The V gene's germline CDR1 is MNHEY and CDR2 SMNVEV (reference sequence). V was cut by 5 bases and J by 5 bases, with 22 bases left in between. This CDR3 has 16 amino acids. The CDR3 loop reads CASSLRDVVREDEQYF. Here the CDR3 DNA reads TGTGCCAGCAGTCTCCGGGACGTGGTGAGGGAAGACGAGCAGTACTTC.

This clone was recorded only once. This rearrangement joins TRBV5-4 to TRBJ1-4, with a weak D call TRBD1 (5 bases). CDR3 length equals 14 residues. Trimming removed 4 bases from V and 7 bases from J, with 14 bases in between. CDR1 is SGHNT and CDR2 is YYREEE in the germline V gene (reference sequence). As DNA, the CDR3 is TGTGCCAGCAGCCAGATGGATAGGGGTGAAAAACTGTTTTTT. Protein product: CASSQMDRGEKLFF.